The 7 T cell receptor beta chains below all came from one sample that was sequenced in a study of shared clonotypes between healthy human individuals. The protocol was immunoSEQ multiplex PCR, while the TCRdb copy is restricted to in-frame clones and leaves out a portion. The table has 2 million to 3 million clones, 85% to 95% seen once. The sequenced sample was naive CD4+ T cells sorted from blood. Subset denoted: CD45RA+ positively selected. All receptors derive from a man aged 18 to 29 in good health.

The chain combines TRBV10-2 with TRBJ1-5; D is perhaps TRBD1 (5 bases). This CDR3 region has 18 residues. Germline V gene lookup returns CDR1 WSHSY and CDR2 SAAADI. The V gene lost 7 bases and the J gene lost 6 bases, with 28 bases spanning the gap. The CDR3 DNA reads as TGCGCCAGCAAGGGAGAGGGGAACAGGCAAAGGGAGACTCAGCCCCAGCATTTT. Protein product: CASKGEGNRQRETQPQHF.

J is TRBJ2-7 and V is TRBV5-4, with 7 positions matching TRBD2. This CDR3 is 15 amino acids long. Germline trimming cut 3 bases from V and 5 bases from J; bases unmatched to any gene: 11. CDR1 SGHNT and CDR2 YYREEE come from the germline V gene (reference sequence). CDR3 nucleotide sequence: TGTGCCAGCAGCTCTCTAGCGGCGCCTGCCAACGAGCAGTACTTC. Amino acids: CASSSLAAPANEQYF.

This CDR3 reads CAIRIEETQYF. CDR3 nucleotides: TGTGCCATTCGGATCGAAGAGACCCAGTACTTC. The chain carries TRBV6-6 and TRBJ2-5; D gene uncertain. In germline, CDR1 is MNHNY, CDR2 SVGAGI (reference sequence). This CDR3 comprises 11 residues. Trimming took off 10 bases at V and 3 bases at J, with 9 bases between the two ends.

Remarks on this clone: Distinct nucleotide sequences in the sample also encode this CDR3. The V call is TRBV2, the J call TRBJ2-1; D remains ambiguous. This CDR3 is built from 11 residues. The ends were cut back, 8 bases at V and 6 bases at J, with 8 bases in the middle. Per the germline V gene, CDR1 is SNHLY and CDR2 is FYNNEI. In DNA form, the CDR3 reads TGTGCCAGCTCCGGTCTCAATGAGCAGTTCTTC. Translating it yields CASSGLNEQFF.

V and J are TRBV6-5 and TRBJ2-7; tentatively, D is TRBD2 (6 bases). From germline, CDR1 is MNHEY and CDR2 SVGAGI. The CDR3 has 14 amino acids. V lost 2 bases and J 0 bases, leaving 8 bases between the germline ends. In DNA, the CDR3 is TGTGCCAGCAGTTACGGGGGGTTCTCCTACGAGCAGTACTTC. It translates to CASSYGGFSYEQYF.

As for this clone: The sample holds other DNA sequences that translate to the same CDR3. The CDR3 is CAWSVGPSYEQYF. As DNA, the CDR3 is TGTGCCTGGAGCGTTGGTCCCTCCTACGAGCAGTACTTC. The chain uses TRBV30 and TRBJ2-7; no definite D call. V lost 3 bases and J 0 bases, leaving 9 bases between the germline ends. The CDR3 consists of 13 residues. The germline CDR1 and CDR2 sequences are GTSNPN and SVGIG (reference sequence).

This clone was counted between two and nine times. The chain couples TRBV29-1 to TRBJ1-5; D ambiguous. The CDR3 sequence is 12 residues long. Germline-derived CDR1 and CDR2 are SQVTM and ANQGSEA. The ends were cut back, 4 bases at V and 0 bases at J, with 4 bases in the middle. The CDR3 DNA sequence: TGCAGCGTTGCAGATAGCAATCAGCCCCAGCATTTT. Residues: CSVADSNQPQHF.